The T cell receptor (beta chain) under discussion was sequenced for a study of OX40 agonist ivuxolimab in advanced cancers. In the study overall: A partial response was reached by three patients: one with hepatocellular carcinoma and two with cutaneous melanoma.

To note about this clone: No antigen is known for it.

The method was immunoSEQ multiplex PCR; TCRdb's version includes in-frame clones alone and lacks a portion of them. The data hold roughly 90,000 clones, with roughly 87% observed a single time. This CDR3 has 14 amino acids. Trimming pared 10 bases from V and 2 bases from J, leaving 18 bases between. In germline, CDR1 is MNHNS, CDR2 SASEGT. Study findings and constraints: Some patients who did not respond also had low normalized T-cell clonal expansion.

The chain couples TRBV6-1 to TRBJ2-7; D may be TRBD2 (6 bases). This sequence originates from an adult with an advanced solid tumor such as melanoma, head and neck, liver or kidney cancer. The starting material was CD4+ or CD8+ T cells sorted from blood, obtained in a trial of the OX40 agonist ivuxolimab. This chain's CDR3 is CATSAGLRTYEQYF. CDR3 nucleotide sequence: TGTGCCACGAGCGCGGGACTGCGCACCTACGAGCAGTACTTC.